These 20 T cell receptor beta chains came from one sample sequenced in a study of human T cells and chemical hapten exposure. In TCRdb, the RACE reads were re-called with MiXCR into one record per CDR3 protein. The sample includes about 380,000 distinct CDR3 sequences, roughly 4.6% seen only once; the top ten take 2.6%. The time point here: pre-sensitization, week 0. This sample's treatment: therapeutic diphenylcyclopropenone sensitization with weekly scalp DPC. Sample: whole blood, taken in connection with sensitization to the hapten diphenylcyclopropenone (DPC). The receptors stem from a woman in her fifties or sixties with alopecia areata. Some clones in this sample may be carry-over from other donors' samples.

This CDR3 is CASSEGQDTEAFF. The CDR3 DNA reads as TGCGCCAGCAGTGAGGGGCAGGACACTGAAGCTTTCTTT. The chain links TRBV10-2 to TRBJ1-1; D gene ambiguous. The CDR3 is made up of 13 amino acids. Looked up from germline, CDR1 is WSHSY and CDR2 is SAAADI. Trimming removed 2 bases at V and 3 bases at J, with 7 bases between.

This clonotype was counted many times. This chain connects TRBV5-6 to TRBJ2-6, with D tentatively TRBD1 (5 bases). Germline values: CDR1 SGHDT, CDR2 YYEEEE. Trimming removed 2 bases at V and 2 bases at J, with 11 bases between. CDR3 length: 16 amino acids. The CDR3 bases are TGTGCCAGCAGCTTTAGGGGCGGAGCTGGGGCCAACGTCCTGACTTTC. This gives the protein CASSFRGGAGANVLTF.

This clonotype was counted ten times or more. CDR3 sequence: CSASGGANEQFF. The CDR3 DNA follows: TGCAGTGCCTCCGGGGGGGCAAATGAGCAGTTCTTC. The gene calls are TRBV20-1 and TRBJ2-1; 8 bases match TRBD2. Germline V CDR1 and CDR2: DFQATT, SNEGSKA (reference sequence). With V trimmed by 6 bases and J by 7 bases, 5 bases remained unmatched. CDR3 length equals 12 residues.

The sample holds a few counts of this clonotype. This chain links TRBV10-3 with TRBJ1-6; maybe TRBD1 (5 bases). Deletions cut 5 bases from V and 8 bases from J, with 16 bases between. Germline CDR1 is ENHRY and CDR2 is SYGVKD. This CDR3 is 15 amino acids long. In nucleotides, the CDR3 is TGTGCCATCAGTCCCGGGACGGACTTCTATTCACCCCTCCACTTT. Protein sequence: CAISPGTDFYSPLHF.

The J gene is TRBJ2-5, the V gene TRBV24-1; 13 bases are shared with TRBD2. The length of the CDR3 is 17 residues. Germline assignment: CDR1 KGHDR and CDR2 SFDVKD. The V segment lost 6 bases and the J segment 3 bases; nucleotides outside the gene matches: 9. DNA of the CDR3: TGTGCCACCAGTACCCCTGGGACTAGCGGGAAAAAAGAGACCCAGTACTTC. Its protein is CATSTPGTSGKKETQYF.

This clonotype has just a few counts. The chain carries TRBV28 and TRBJ2-7, with D uncertain. Trimming left V 3 bases short and J 3 bases short, with 15 bases between. CDR1 and CDR2 (germline): MDHEN, SYDVKM. This CDR3 has 15 amino acids. The DNA of the CDR3 is TGTGCCAGCAGTTTCCCGAGAGAGGACCACTACGAGCAGTACTTC. It translates to CASSFPREDHYEQYF.

This clonotype was recorded many times. CDR3 bases: TGCGCCACCTCCCCGTCCTTGAACACTGAAGCTTTCTTT. It specifies CATSPSLNTEAFF. The chain has TRBV5-1 and TRBJ1-1, with no clear D. This CDR3 is built from 13 residues. Germline V gives CDR1 SGHRS, CDR2 YFSETQ. V was shortened by 9 bases and J by 0 bases, with 12 bases between the two germline ends.

CDR3 coding DNA: TGTGCCAGCATAACAGGGAACACTGAAGCTTTCTTT. Its protein product is CASITGNTEAFF. This chain links TRBV28 with TRBJ1-1; perhaps TRBD1 as D (5 bases). The germline V gene has CDR1 MDHEN and CDR2 SYDVKM. V lost 7 bases and J 1 base, leaving 7 bases between the germline ends. CDR3 length equals 12 residues.

This clonotype was counted at least ten times. The chain links TRBV6-1 to TRBJ2-1; D gene uncertain. The germline V and J ends were trimmed by 0 bases and 10 bases, with 16 bases remaining between them. CDR1 and CDR2 from the germline V gene are MNHNS and SASEGT. The CDR3 covers 15 residues. CDR3 nucleotide sequence: TGTGCCAGCAGTGAAGCGCGAAAGATCCTAGGGGAGCAGTTCTTC. It specifies CASSEARKILGEQFF.

There are a few counts of this clonotype. The chain couples TRBV7-2 to TRBJ2-1, with 11 bases lining up with TRBD2. The CDR3 contains 16 residues. Germline CDR1 and CDR2: SGHTA and FQGNSA. Unmatched junction bases numbered 10, after V lost 5 bases and J lost 7 bases. CDR3 amino acids: CASSNRRTSGSNEQFF. Here the CDR3 DNA reads TGTGCCAGCAGCAACCGACGGACTAGCGGGTCTAATGAGCAGTTCTTC.

This clonotype was seen only a few times. V usage is TRBV5-4 and J usage is TRBJ1-4, with D perhaps TRBD1 (5 bases). This CDR3 has 14 amino acids. V was clipped by 2 bases and J by 5 bases, with 10 bases between them. Germline values: CDR1 SGHNT, CDR2 YYREEE (reference sequence). CDR3 in DNA: TGTGCCAGCAGCTTCGAAAGGACAAATGAAAAACTGTTTTTT. Translated: CASSFERTNEKLFF.

This clonotype occurred many times. J is TRBJ2-1 and V is TRBV7-2, with 8 bases that match TRBD2. The ends lost 0 bases at V and 7 bases at J; junction bases unmatched: 8. CDR1 SGHTA and CDR2 FQGNSA come from the germline V gene. The CDR3 is 16 amino acids. CDR3 nucleotide sequence: TGTGCCAGCAGCTTAGCGCCGGGACTAGATAGGAATGAGCAGTTCTTC. Encoded protein: CASSLAPGLDRNEQFF.

The V gene is TRBV4-1, the J gene TRBJ2-1; 9 bases are a match to TRBD2. CDR1 and CDR2 (germline): MGHRA, YSYEKL. V dropped 0 bases and J dropped 4; count of bases not matched to a gene: 7. The CDR3 is 17 residues long. CDR3 coding DNA: TGCGCCAGCAGCCAAGATATTAGCGGGGGCTTTTACAATGAGCAGTTCTTC. Its protein is CASSQDISGGFYNEQFF.

In this sample, this clonotype turned up a few times. For the CDR3, the DNA is TGCGCCAGCAGCTGGACAGAATCGGGCGAGCAGTACTTC. This translates into CASSWTESGEQYF. This rearrangement joins TRBV5-1 to TRBJ2-7, with D maybe TRBD1 (6 bases). The germline CDR1 and CDR2 sequences are SGHRS and YFSETQ. The CDR3 covers 13 residues. V was clipped by 3 bases and J by 6 bases, with 13 bases between them.

Many counts were recorded for this clonotype. The V call is TRBV9, the J call TRBJ2-1; D may be TRBD2 (5 bases). CDR1 and CDR2 (germline): SGDLS, YYNGEE. Trimming took 0 bases from V and 6 from J, leaving 10 bases between them. This CDR3 is built from 14 residues. CDR3 DNA: TGTGCCAGCAGCGTAGCAGGACTGGGCAATGAGCAGTTCTTC. Residues: CASSVAGLGNEQFF.

This clonotype has a handful of counts. The chain carries TRBV27 and TRBJ2-3, with 8 bases fitting TRBD2. This CDR3 comprises 16 residues. J lost 2 bases, V lost 3 bases, and 7 bases had no gene match. Germline values: CDR1 MNHEY, CDR2 SMNVEV (reference sequence). The DNA for the CDR3 is TGTGCCAGCAGTTTGTCCGCGGGAGGCTACACAGATACGCAGTATTTT. This sequence encodes CASSLSAGGYTDTQYF.

This clonotype was observed many times. J is TRBJ2-3 and V is TRBV20-1; 11 bases match TRBD2. The ends lost 4 bases at V and 5 bases at J; junction bases unmatched: 8. CDR3 length: 15 residues. Germline V gives CDR1 DFQATT, CDR2 SNEGSKA (reference sequence). The CDR3, as DNA: TGCAGTGCTACAGTGCGACTAGCGGGGAGAGATACGCAGTATTTT. It encodes CSATVRLAGRDTQYF.

The gene calls are TRBV7-6 and TRBJ2-3; D assignment may be TRBD1 or TRBD2 (5 bases each). The CDR3 length is 12 residues. The germline CDR1 and CDR2 sequences are SGHVS and FNYEAQ. Trimming stripped 6 bases from V and 5 bases from J, with 9 bases between. The CDR3 DNA is TGTGCCAGCAGGTGGGACGGAGATACGCAGTATTTT. It is translated as CASRWDGDTQYF.

This clonotype was counted ten times or more. The chain recombines TRBV27 with TRBJ2-6; TRBD2 agrees at 8 bases. The junction had 9 bases not matched to a gene; V was cut back by 5 bases and J by 0 bases. CDR1 is MNHEY and CDR2 is SMNVEV in the germline V gene (reference sequence). The CDR3 runs 18 residues. CDR3 region: CASSTLAGLSSGANVLTF. CDR3 nucleotides: TGTGCCAGCAGTACCCTAGCGGGCCTGAGCTCTGGGGCCAACGTCCTGACTTTC.

V usage is TRBV2 and J usage is TRBJ1-2, with D unclear. The CDR3 spans 14 residues. Germline assignment: CDR1 SNHLY and CDR2 FYNNEI. Trimming took 7 bases from V and 6 from J, leaving 18 bases between them. The CDR3 nucleotides read TGTGCCAGCACTGACCCCAGCAAATTTGATGGCTACACCTTC. Its protein is CASTDPSKFDGYTF. The full variable domain, in which reference TRBV2 and TRBJ1-2 provide the parts outside the CDR3, is EPEVTQTPSHQVTQMGQEVILRCVPISNHLYFYWYRQILGQKVEFLVSFYNNEISEKSEIFDDQFSVERPDGSNFTLKIRSTKLEDSAMYFCASTDPSKFDGYTFGSGTRLTVV.